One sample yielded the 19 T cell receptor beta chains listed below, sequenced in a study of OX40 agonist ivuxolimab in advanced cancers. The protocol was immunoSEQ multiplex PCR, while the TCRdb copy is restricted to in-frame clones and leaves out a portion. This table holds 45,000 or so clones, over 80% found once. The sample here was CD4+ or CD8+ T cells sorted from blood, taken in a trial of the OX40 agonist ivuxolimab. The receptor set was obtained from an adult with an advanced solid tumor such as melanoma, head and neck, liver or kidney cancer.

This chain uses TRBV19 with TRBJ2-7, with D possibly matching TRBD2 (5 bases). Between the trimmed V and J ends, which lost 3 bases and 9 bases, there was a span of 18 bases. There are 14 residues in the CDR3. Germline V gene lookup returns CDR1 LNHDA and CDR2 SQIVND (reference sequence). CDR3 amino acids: CASSISGLGIGQYF. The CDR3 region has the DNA TGTGCCAGTAGTATCTCTGGACTGGGAATCGGGCAGTACTTC.

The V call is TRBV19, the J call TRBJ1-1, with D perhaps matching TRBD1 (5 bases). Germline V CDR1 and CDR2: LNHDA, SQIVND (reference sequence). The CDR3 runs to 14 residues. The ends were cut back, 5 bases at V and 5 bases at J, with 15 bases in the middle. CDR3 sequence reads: CASSLGEVRTEAFF. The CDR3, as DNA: TGTGCCAGTAGTTTAGGGGAAGTGAGGACTGAAGCTTTCTTT.

The CDR3 bases are TGTGCCAGCAGCTCGAGAAGAAGGACCGGGACCGAGAACACCGGGGAGCTGTTTTTT. This encodes CASSSRRRTGTENTGELFF. The V and J genes are TRBV9 and TRBJ2-2, with D perhaps given as TRBD1 or TRBD2 (5 bases each). The length of the CDR3 is 19 residues. V shed 4 bases and J shed 1 base, with 23 bases lying between them. In germline, CDR1 is SGDLS, CDR2 YYNGEE.

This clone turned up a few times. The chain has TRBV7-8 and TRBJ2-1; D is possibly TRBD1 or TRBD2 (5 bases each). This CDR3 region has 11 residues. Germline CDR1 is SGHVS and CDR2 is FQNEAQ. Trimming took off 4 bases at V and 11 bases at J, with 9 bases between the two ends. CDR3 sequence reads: CASSSWGKQFF. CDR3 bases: TGTGCCAGCAGCTCGTGGGGGAAGCAGTTCTTC.

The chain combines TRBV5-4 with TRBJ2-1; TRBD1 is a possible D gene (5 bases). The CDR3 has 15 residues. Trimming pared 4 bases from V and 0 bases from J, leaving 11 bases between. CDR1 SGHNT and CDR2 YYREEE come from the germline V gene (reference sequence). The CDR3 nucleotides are TGTGCCAGCAGCCTTGACAGAAGCTCCTACAATGAGCAGTTCTTC. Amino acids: CASSLDRSSYNEQFF.

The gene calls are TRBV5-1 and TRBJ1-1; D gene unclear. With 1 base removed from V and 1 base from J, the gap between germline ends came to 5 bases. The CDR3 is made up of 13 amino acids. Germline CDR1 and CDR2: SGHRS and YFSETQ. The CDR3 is CASSLLGNTEAFF. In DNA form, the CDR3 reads TGCGCCAGCAGCTTGTTGGGGAACACTGAAGCTTTCTTT.

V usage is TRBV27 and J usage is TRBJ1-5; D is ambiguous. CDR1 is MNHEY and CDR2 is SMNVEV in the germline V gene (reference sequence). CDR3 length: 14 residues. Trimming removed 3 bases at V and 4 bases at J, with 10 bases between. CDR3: CASSFRSGNQPQHF. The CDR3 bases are TGTGCCAGCAGTTTTAGATCAGGAAATCAGCCCCAGCATTTT.

The chain's CDR3 is CASSLGVDSYGYTF. For the CDR3, the DNA is TGTGCCAGCAGCTTGGGTGTGGACAGCTATGGCTACACCTTC. This chain connects TRBV5-6 to TRBJ1-2, with a weak D call TRBD1 (6 bases). This CDR3 contains 14 residues. CDR1 and CDR2 from the germline V gene are SGHDT and YYEEEE. Trimming stripped 0 bases from V and 4 bases from J, with 10 bases between.

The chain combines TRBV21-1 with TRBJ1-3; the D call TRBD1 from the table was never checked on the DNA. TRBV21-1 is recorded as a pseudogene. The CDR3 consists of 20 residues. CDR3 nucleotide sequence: TGTGCCAGCAGCAAAGCAGAGGACAGGGGGCTTCATGTCCCTGGAAACACCATATATTTT. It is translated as CASSKAEDRGLHVPGNTIYF.

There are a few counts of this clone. CDR3 sequence (DNA): TGTGCCAGCAGCTTAGTGGTGAACACTGAAGCTTTCTTT. It encodes CASSLVVNTEAFF. This chain connects TRBV7-9 to TRBJ1-1; D gene unclear. Germline V gene lookup returns CDR1 SEHNR and CDR2 FQNEAQ (reference sequence). The V end lost 1 base, the J end lost 0 bases, and 3 bases lay between the germline ends. This CDR3 has 13 residues.

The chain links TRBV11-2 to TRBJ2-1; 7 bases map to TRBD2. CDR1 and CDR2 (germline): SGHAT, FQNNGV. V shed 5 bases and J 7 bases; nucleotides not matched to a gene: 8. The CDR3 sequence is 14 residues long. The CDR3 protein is CASSPLLGGNEQFF. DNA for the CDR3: TGTGCCAGCAGCCCCCTTCTGGGGGGGAATGAGCAGTTCTTC. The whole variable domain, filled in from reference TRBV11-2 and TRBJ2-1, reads EAGVAQSPRYKIIEKRQSVAFWCNPISGHATLYWYQQILGQGPKLLIQFQNNGVVDDSQLPKDRFSAERLKGVDSTLKIQPAKLEDSAVYLCASSPLLGGNEQFFGPGTRLTVL.

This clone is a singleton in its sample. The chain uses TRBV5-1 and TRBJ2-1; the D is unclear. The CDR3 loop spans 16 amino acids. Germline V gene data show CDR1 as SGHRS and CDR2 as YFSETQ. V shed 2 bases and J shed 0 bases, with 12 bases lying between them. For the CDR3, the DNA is TGCGCCAGCAGCTTACCAGCGCCGAGCTCCTACAATGAGCAGTTCTTC. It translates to CASSLPAPSSYNEQFF.

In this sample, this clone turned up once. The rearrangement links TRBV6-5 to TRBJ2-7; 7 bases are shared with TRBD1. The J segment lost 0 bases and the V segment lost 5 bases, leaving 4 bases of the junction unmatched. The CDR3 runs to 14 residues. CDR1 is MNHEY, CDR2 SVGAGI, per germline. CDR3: CASSSRQGSYEQYF. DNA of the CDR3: TGTGCCAGCAGTAGCCGACAGGGCTCCTACGAGCAGTACTTC.

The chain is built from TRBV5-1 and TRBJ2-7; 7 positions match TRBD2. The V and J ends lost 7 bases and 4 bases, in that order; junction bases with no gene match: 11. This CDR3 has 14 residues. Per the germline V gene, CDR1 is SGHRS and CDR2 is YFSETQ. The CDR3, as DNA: TGCGCCAGCGCCGGGTCGGGAGGAAAATACGAGCAGTACTTC. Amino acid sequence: CASAGSGGKYEQYF.

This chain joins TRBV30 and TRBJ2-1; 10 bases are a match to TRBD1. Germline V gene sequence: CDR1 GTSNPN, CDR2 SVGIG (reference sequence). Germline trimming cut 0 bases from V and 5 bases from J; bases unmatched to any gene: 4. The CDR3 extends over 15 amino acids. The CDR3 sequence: CAWSVGQGGHNEQFF. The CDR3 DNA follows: TGTGCCTGGAGTGTAGGACAGGGGGGACACAATGAGCAGTTCTTC. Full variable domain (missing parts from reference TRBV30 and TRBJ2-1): SQTIHQWPATLVQPVGSPLSLECTVEGTSNPNLYWYRQAAGRGLQLLFYSVGIGQISSEVPQNLSASRPQDRQFILSSKKLLLSDSGFYLCAWSVGQGGHNEQFFGPGTRLTVL.

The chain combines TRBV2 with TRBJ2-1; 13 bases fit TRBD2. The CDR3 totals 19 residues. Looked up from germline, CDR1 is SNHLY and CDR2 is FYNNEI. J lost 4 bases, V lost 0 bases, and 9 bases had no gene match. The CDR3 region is CASSEAQGTSGITYNEQFF. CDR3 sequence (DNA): TGTGCCAGCAGTGAAGCGCAGGGGACTAGCGGGATAACTTACAATGAGCAGTTCTTC. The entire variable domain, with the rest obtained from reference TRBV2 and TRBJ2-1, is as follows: EPEVTQTPSHQVTQMGQEVILRCVPISNHLYFYWYRQILGQKVEFLVSFYNNEISEKSEIFDDQFSVERPDGSNFTLKIRSTKLEDSAMYFCASSEAQGTSGITYNEQFFGPGTRLTVL.

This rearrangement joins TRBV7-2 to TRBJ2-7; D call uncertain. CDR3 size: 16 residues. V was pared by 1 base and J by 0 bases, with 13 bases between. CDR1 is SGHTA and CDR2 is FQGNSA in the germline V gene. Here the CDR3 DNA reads TGTGCCAGCAGCTTAGACAGAACAGCTACCTCCTACGAGCAGTACTTC. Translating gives CASSLDRTATSYEQYF.

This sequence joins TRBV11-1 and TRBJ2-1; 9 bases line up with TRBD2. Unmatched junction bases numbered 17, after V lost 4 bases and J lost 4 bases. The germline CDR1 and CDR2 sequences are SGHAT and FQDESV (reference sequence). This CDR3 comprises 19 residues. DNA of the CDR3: TGTGCCAGCAGCTCCCTCGGAGATGGCGGGAGGGGGATATACAATGAGCAGTTCTTC. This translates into CASSSLGDGGRGIYNEQFF. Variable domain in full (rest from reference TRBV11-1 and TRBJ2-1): EAEVAQSPRYKITEKSQAVAFWCDPISGHATLYWYRQILGQGPELLVQFQDESVVDDSQLPKDRFSAERLKGVDSTLKIQPAELGDSAMYLCASSSLGDGGRGIYNEQFFGPGTRLTVL.

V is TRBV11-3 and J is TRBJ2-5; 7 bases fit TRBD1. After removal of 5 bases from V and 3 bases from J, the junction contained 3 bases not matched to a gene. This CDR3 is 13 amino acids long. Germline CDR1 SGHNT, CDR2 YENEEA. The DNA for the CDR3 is TGTGCCAGCAGCACCACAGGGGAAGAGACCCAGTACTTC. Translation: CASSTTGEETQYF. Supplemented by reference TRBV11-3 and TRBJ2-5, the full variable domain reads EAGVVQSPRYKIIEKKQPVAFWCNPISGHNTLYWYLQNLGQGPELLIRYENEEAVDDSQLPKDRFSAERLKGVDSTLKIQPAELGDSAVYLCASSTTGEETQYFGPGTRLLVL.